Described below is a single T cell receptor (beta chain) sequence and its context. Its antigen is not yet known. The record has no base qualities; no much larger clone is one base away. The sample comes from a study of T-cell reconstitution after alpha-beta-depleted transplantation in children (dated by TCRdb to about 2016). For the wider study: Using TCR repertoire profiling, the study followed T-cell immune reconstitution in a quantitative way in children after TCRalphabeta/CD19-depleted allogeneic hematopoietic cell transplantation.

Trimming at the junction amounts to 4 bases on V and 2 bases on J, and the germline ends lie 12 bases apart. Spanning cysteine to phenylalanine, the CDR3 consists of 14 amino acids. The only DNA kept is the CDR3, 42 bases in frame from the first base. In the germline V gene, CDR1 corresponds to SNHLY and CDR2 to FYNNEI. The protocol used for the library was PCR. The instrument was an Illumina HiSeq 2500. Molecular barcoding was employed in the preparation of TCR libraries, with unique molecular identifiers being used to normalize TCRbeta repertoire quantification. TCRdb passed the public sequencing reads through fastp at Q25 and MiXCR, retaining productive beta sequences. A single entry per CDR3 protein holds the most common genes and DNA from its merged rows. In all, the sample holds about 360,000 distinct CDR3 sequences, and 13% of those were seen once. The ten top clones hold 3.5% to 4.5% of the sample.

This TCR came from a human donor who donated a stem cell graft to a child with Fanconi anemia. The V and J segments used are TRBV2 and TRBJ2-7, with the D gene not confidently named. The sample in question was PBMCs, obtained from the stem cell graft. The CDR3 protein sequence reads: CASSGVVGTYEQYF. The nucleotide sequence is given as TGTGCCAGCAGTGGGGTAGTGGGGACCTACGAGCAGTACTTC.